This T cell receptor (beta chain) appears in the sequencing data of a study of shared clonotypes between healthy human individuals. The CDR3 is 14 amino acids. Germline V CDR1 and CDR2: LNHDA, SQIVND (reference sequence). V was clipped by 10 bases and J by 0 bases, with 14 bases between them. The data were produced by immunoSEQ multiplex PCR, yet TCRdb's version contains in-frame clones alone and is incomplete. The sample has around 2.5 million clones; 93% are singletons. This TCR came from a man aged 18 to 35 in good health. Some clones in this sample may be carry-over from other donors' samples. This rearrangement joins TRBV19 to TRBJ2-3; D is ambiguous. Sequences were obtained from naive CD4+ T cells from PBMCs. Documented subset: CD45RA+ positively selected. DNA of the CDR3: TGTGCCACTGCCGCTACTCGCAGCACAGATACGCAGTATTTT. Translation gives CATAATRSTDTQYF.